This TCR beta chain is drawn from a study of blood T cell repertoires in COVID-19. The overall study: Sample material is recorded as cDNA or gDNA derived from T cells, B-cell-depleted T cells, or PBMCs.

TCRdb keeps only in-frame clones here, not all; method: immunoSEQ multiplex PCR. The sample records 200,000 to 300,000 clones, around nine tenths being singletons. The V gene end was trimmed by 7 bases and the J gene end by 7 bases; junction bases not matched to a gene: 6. Germline-derived CDR1 and CDR2 are LNHDA and SQIVND (reference sequence). The CDR3 loop spans 14 amino acids. The J gene is TRBJ2-6, the V gene TRBV19; 8 nucleotides line up with TRBD1. The sequenced material came from PBMCs or T cells enriched from blood (not recorded which). The TCR originated in a woman younger than 30 who had recovered from COVID-19. CDR3 coding DNA: TGTGCCAGTATGCTACAGGGGGGAGCCAACGTCCTGACTTTC. This encodes CASMLQGGANVLTF.